The entry that follows covers one TCR beta chain sequence. Its antigen is currently unknown. TCRdb re-analysed the 5' RACE reads in MiXCR, keeping a single row per CDR3 protein. Of several thousand distinct CDR3 sequences in the sample, 13% are singletons; the top ten hold roughly a tenth. Germline CDR1 MNHEY, CDR2 SMNVEV (reference sequence). Trimming left V 5 bases short and J 0 bases short, with 19 bases between. This CDR3 contains 18 residues. The data belong to a study of spatial heterogeneity in lung cancer. Study details: A module score for T cells, taken from matched bulk RNA-seq, correlated strongly with TCR transcript counts in tumor regions. Study-wide findings and caveats: Intratumoral expanded alpha and beta TCR counts were found to track tumor mutation counts. Numbers of ubiquitous and regional expanded TCRs tracked ubiquitous and regional nonsynonymous mutation counts, respectively.

Time point described: sample taken at primary tumor resection. Unsorted whole RNA from tumor, nontumor lung or frozen PBMC underwent sequencing. This rearrangement joins TRBV27 to TRBJ2-2; D perhaps matches TRBD1 (6 bases). The sequences come from lung tumor tissue, collected at surgery. This clonotype was sampled from a female donor with early-stage non-small cell lung cancer. The CDR3 spells CASSHAGTQRSNTGELFF. The CDR3 region has the DNA TGTGCCAGCAGTCATGCTGGGACACAGAGATCGAACACCGGGGAGCTGTTTTTT.